This T cell receptor beta chain is from a study of blood T cell repertoires in COVID-19. This clone was seen a single time. Libraries were prepared by immunoSEQ multiplex PCR; TCRdb keeps only in-frame clonotypes and omits some of them. Here the sample spans about 180,000 clones, 80% to 85% being singletons. This TCR came from a woman in her seventies with COVID-19, enrolled during active disease. The source material was peripheral blood.

The CDR3 protein is CASSQEAAGGMDTQYF. For the CDR3, the DNA is TGCGCCAGCAGCCAAGAGGCGGCAGGGGGGATGGATACGCAGTATTTT. The chain has TRBV4-3 and TRBJ2-3; D is perhaps TRBD1 (7 bases). The CDR3 totals 16 residues. Germline CDR1 reads LGHNA; CDR2 reads YSLEER. Trimming cost V 0 bases and J 6 bases, with 16 bases left between them.